The 20 T cell receptor beta chains reported below all come from one sample, sequenced in a study of T cell responses to AZD1222 COVID-19 vaccine. Profiling relied on immunoSEQ multiplex PCR, and the TCRdb table lists in-frame clones only, not all of them. The repertoire includes approximately 42,000 clones, about 91% of them detected once, and roughly 25% sits in the top ten. The sequencing used peripheral blood, collected 28 days after the second AZD1222 dose. These receptors all come from an adult who received the AZD1222 COVID-19 vaccine.

The V call is TRBV29-1, the J call TRBJ2-3; TRBD2 agrees at 12 bases. The germline V gene encodes CDR1 SQVTM and CDR2 ANQGSEA. The junction had 6 bases not matched to a gene; V was cut back by 4 bases and J by 4 bases. CDR3 length: 15 residues. The CDR3 reads CSVVASGREPDTQYF. CDR3 nucleotide sequence: TGCAGCGTTGTCGCTAGCGGGAGGGAGCCAGATACGCAGTATTTT.

This clone has just a few counts. The chain carries TRBV5-1 and TRBJ2-5; D may be TRBD1 (5 bases). The V end lost 4 bases, the J end lost 4 bases, and 20 bases lay between the germline ends. CDR1 SGHRS and CDR2 YFSETQ come from the germline V gene. The CDR3 covers 16 residues. The CDR3 DNA reads as TGCGCCAGCAGCCCCGGTCAGGGCGTGGGGCGAGAGACCCAGTACTTC. Its protein is CASSPGQGVGRETQYF. The variable domain in full, with the rest retrieved from reference TRBV5-1 and TRBJ2-5, is KAGVTQTPRYLIKTRGQQVTLSCSPISGHRSVSWYQQTPGQGLQFLFEYFSETQRNKGNFPGRFSGRQFSNSRSEMNVSTLELGDSALYLCASSPGQGVGRETQYFGPGTRLLVL.

J is TRBJ2-3 and V is TRBV5-1; 7 bases agree with TRBD2. CDR3 size: 15 residues. The ends lost 2 bases at V and 4 bases at J; junction bases unmatched: 7. Germline V CDR1 and CDR2: SGHRS, YFSETQ. CDR3 loop: CASSLRGRAADTQYF. CDR3 in DNA: TGCGCCAGCAGCTTAAGAGGGAGGGCCGCAGATACGCAGTATTTT.

This chain joins TRBV24-1 and TRBJ2-1; no definite D call. The ends were cut back, 4 bases at V and 4 bases at J, with 7 bases in the middle. Germline V gives CDR1 KGHDR, CDR2 SFDVKD. CDR3 length: 13 residues. CDR3 DNA: TGTGCCACCAGTGACGCCTCATACAATGAGCAGTTCTTC. Translation: CATSDASYNEQFF.

This chain joins TRBV7-8 and TRBJ1-5; tentative D call: TRBD1 (6 bases). Trimming stripped 5 bases from V and 4 bases from J, with 18 bases between. CDR3 size: 16 residues. Germline V CDR1 and CDR2: SGHVS, FQNEAQ. For the CDR3, the DNA is TGTGCCAGCAGCCCCTTGGCGAGGGGGGGGAATCAGCCCCAGCATTTT. Its protein is CASSPLARGGNQPQHF.

The gene calls are TRBV6-1 and TRBJ2-3; the D is unclear. The length of the CDR3 is 16 residues. Germline CDR1 MNHNS, CDR2 SASEGT. V lost 2 bases and J lost 2, with 14 bases in between. This CDR3 reads CASSELVVGLTDTQYF. The CDR3, as DNA: TGTGCCAGCAGTGAATTGGTGGTTGGGCTCACAGATACGCAGTATTTT.

This sequence joins TRBV19 and TRBJ1-5; tentative D call: TRBD1 (6 bases). The germline V gene encodes CDR1 LNHDA and CDR2 SQIVND (reference sequence). With 5 bases removed from V and 5 bases from J, the gap between germline ends came to 10 bases. This CDR3 has 13 amino acids. The CDR3 DNA follows: TGTGCCAGTAGTTTTCCAGGGGATCAGCCCCAGCATTTT. Translating gives CASSFPGDQPQHF.

This chain links TRBV7-3 with TRBJ1-2; 12 positions match TRBD1. V lost 5 bases to trimming and J lost 10 bases; unmatched junction nucleotides: 5. CDR1 and CDR2 from the germline V gene are SGHTA and FQGTGA. The CDR3 has 13 amino acids. The CDR3 DNA is TGTGCCAGCAGCGCTGGGACAGGGGGCGTCTACACCTTC. Protein product: CASSAGTGGVYTF.

V usage is TRBV2 and J usage is TRBJ1-4, with D perhaps matching TRBD1 (6 bases). Germline CDR1 is SNHLY and CDR2 is FYNNEI. The CDR3 has 16 residues. V lost 4 bases to trimming and J lost 2 bases, with 14 bases between them. CDR3 in DNA: TGTGCCAGCAGTGGGGTAGGGGGGAGGACTAATGAAAAACTGTTTTTT. Its protein is CASSGVGGRTNEKLFF.

The J gene is TRBJ1-2, the V gene TRBV12-3 or TRBV12-4; possible D gene TRBD1, 6 bases. CDR3 length equals 13 residues. The V end was cut by 6 bases, the J end by 8 bases, with 16 bases between. CDR3 residues: CASRPQGVRGYTF. For the CDR3, the DNA is TGTGCCAGCAGGCCACAGGGAGTTCGAGGCTACACCTTC.

This clone was seen a handful of times. This chain uses TRBV6-2 or TRBV6-3 with TRBJ2-5, with TRBD2 matching over 10 bases. The CDR3 consists of 16 residues. Germline values: CDR1 MNHEY, CDR2 SVGEGT. V lost 6 bases and J lost 4; bases outside the gene matches: 11. The CDR3 sequence: CASSRMGLAGAETQYF. DNA of the CDR3: TGTGCCAGCAGCCGAATGGGGCTAGCGGGAGCAGAGACCCAGTACTTC.

This rearrangement joins TRBV9 to TRBJ2-3, with 8 bases matching TRBD1. The junction had 8 bases not matched to a gene; V was cut back by 4 bases and J by 10 bases. Germline-derived CDR1 and CDR2 are SGDLS and YYNGEE. This CDR3 contains 13 residues. The CDR3, as DNA: TGTGCCAGCAGCACGAGGACAGGGCCCGCGCAGTATTTT. This translates into CASSTRTGPAQYF. Combining the CDR3 with reference TRBV9 and TRBJ2-3 gives the whole variable domain DSGVTQTPKHLITATGQRVTLRCSPRSGDLSVYWYQQSLDQGLQFLIQYYNGEERAKGNILERFSAQQFPDLHSELNLSSLELGDSALYFCASSTRTGPAQYFGPGTRLTVL.

CDR3 sequence reads: CASSDLGSLGSYNEQFF. Written as DNA, the CDR3 is TGCGCCAGCAGTGATCTAGGGTCTCTCGGCTCCTACAATGAGCAGTTCTTC. The chain is built from TRBV4-1 and TRBJ2-1; no reliable D call. This CDR3 has 17 residues. V gave up 6 bases and J gave up 0 bases, with 18 bases separating them. Germline values: CDR1 MGHRA, CDR2 YSYEKL.

J is TRBJ2-7 and V is TRBV27; 7 nucleotides match TRBD1. With 8 bases clipped from V and 0 bases from J, the junction kept 4 bases outside the gene matches. The CDR3 runs to 13 residues. Germline CDR1 and CDR2: MNHEY and SMNVEV (reference sequence). The CDR3 region has the DNA TGTGCCAGCGCTGGGACAGTCTCCTACGAGCAGTACTTC. Protein sequence: CASAGTVSYEQYF.

This clone was detected only once. This sequence joins TRBV7-3 and TRBJ2-6; D is perhaps TRBD1 (6 bases). Trimming stripped 2 bases from V and 0 bases from J, with 14 bases between. CDR3 length: 18 residues. Germline CDR1 is SGHTA and CDR2 is FQGTGA. The DNA for the CDR3 is TGTGCCAGCAGCTTATCCACAGGGCGTCGCTCTGGGGCCAACGTCCTGACTTTC. Its translation is CASSLSTGRRSGANVLTF. Looking up the rest from reference TRBV7-3 and TRBJ2-6 gives the full variable domain: GAGVSQTPSNKVTEKGKYVELRCDPISGHTALYWYRQSLGQGPEFLIYFQGTGAADDSGLPNDRFFAVRPEGSVSTLKIQRTERGDSAVYLCASSLSTGRRSGANVLTFGAGSRLTVL.

This sequence joins TRBV3-1 (or the pseudogene TRBV3-2) and TRBJ1-1, with TRBD1 matching 9 bases. Germline CDR1 and CDR2: LGHDT and YNNKEL (reference sequence). The CDR3 totals 14 residues. J gave up 3 bases and V 4 bases, and 3 bases lay outside the gene matches. CDR3 nucleotide sequence: TGTGCCAGCAGCCCCCGGGACAGGGACACTGAAGCTTTCTTT. Its translation is CASSPRDRDTEAFF.

The CDR3 region is CAWIPYGAPGVYGYTF. CDR3 coding DNA: TGTGCCTGGATCCCTTATGGGGCCCCTGGGGTCTATGGCTACACCTTC. V gene TRBV30 combines with J gene TRBJ1-2; possibly TRBD1 for D (5 bases). Germline V CDR1 and CDR2: GTSNPN, SVGIG (reference sequence). This CDR3 is built from 16 residues. The ends were cut back, 4 bases at V and 4 bases at J, with 22 bases in the middle. Using reference TRBV30 and TRBJ1-2 for the parts outside the CDR3, the full variable domain is SQTIHQWPATLVQPVGSPLSLECTVEGTSNPNLYWYRQAAGRGLQLLFYSVGIGQISSEVPQNLSASRPQDRQFILSSKKLLLSDSGFYLCAWIPYGAPGVYGYTFGSGTRLTVV.

The genes are TRBV11-2 and TRBJ1-4; perhaps TRBD1 as D (6 bases). The V end was cut by 6 bases, the J end by 8 bases, with 19 bases between. This CDR3 has 15 amino acids. Germline CDR1 is SGHAT and CDR2 is FQNNGV. The chain's CDR3 is CASRHTGTTMEKLFF. In nucleotides, the CDR3 is TGTGCCAGCAGACACACCGGGACAACAATGGAAAAACTGTTTTTT.

The V call is TRBV12-5, the J call TRBJ2-7, with 8 bases aligning to TRBD2. Germline V gene sequence: CDR1 LGHNT, CDR2 FRNRAP. There are 16 residues in the CDR3. After removal of 3 bases from V and 3 bases from J, the junction contained 10 bases not matched to a gene. The CDR3 is CASGLVLAGHFYEQYF. CDR3 DNA: TGTGCTAGTGGTTTAGTTTTAGCGGGGCATTTCTACGAGCAGTACTTC. The full variable domain, its missing parts supplied by reference TRBV12-5 and TRBJ2-7, is DARVTQTPRHKVTEMGQEVTMRCQPILGHNTVFWYRQTMMQGLELLAYFRNRAPLDDSGMPKDRFSAEMPDATLATLKIQPSEPRDSAVYFCASGLVLAGHFYEQYFGPGTRLTVT.

The sample holds one count of this clone. The J gene is TRBJ1-3, the V gene TRBV11-2; the match to TRBD1 covers 7 bases. Germline V gene data show CDR1 as SGHAT and CDR2 as FQNNGV. The CDR3 extends over 14 amino acids. V was pared by 4 bases and J by 8 bases, with 8 bases of the junction left unmatched. CDR3 sequence reads: CASSSTGAPYTIYF. CDR3 in DNA: TGTGCCAGCAGCTCTACAGGGGCGCCGTACACCATATATTTT.